Following are 26 T cell receptor beta chains from one sample sequenced in a study of T cells in Graves' hyperthyroidism and ophthalmopathy (dated by TCRdb to between 2018 and 2020). The library was produced with multiplex PCR. The sequencing machine was an Illumina HiSeq 2000. Amplification of TCR beta CDR3 regions was carried out from RNA transcripts. For the first round of RT-PCR on the TCR CDR3, the HTBI primer set was used together with the Qiagen OneStep RT-PCR kit. The raw public reads went through TCRdb reprocessing: fastp at Q25, MiXCR clone calling, in-frame beta chains kept. All rows with the same CDR3 protein become a single entry with the most common DNA and genes. For this sample the table gives around 420,000 distinct CDR3 sequences, of which roughly an eighth were detected only once. Of the sample, 5.3% is held by the ten largest clones. The specimen sequenced was blood. These receptors originate from a woman aged 18-35 years with Graves' hyperthyroidism.

This clonotype appeared many times. CDR3 protein: CSGATGEDYGYTF. As DNA, the CDR3 is TGCAGCGGGGCGACAGGGGAGGACTATGGCTACACCTTC. The V call is TRBV29-1, the J call TRBJ1-2; TRBD1 matches at 8 bases. There are 13 residues in the CDR3. V lost 7 bases, J lost 3 bases, and 7 bases stayed unmatched. Germline CDR1 and CDR2: SQVTM and ANQGSEA.

This clonotype came up many times. The chain couples TRBV15 to TRBJ2-3; D remains ambiguous. This CDR3 has 15 residues. From germline, CDR1 is LNHNV and CDR2 YYDKDF (reference sequence). V shed 0 bases and J shed 4 bases, with 11 bases lying between them. In DNA form, the CDR3 reads TGTGCCACCAGCAGAGATGTAGCAGGTTCAGATACGCAGTATTTT. Its translation is CATSRDVAGSDTQYF.

The table lists this clonotype with many counts. V usage is TRBV27 and J usage is TRBJ1-1; D gene uncertain. There are 14 residues in the CDR3. Deletions cut 4 bases from V and 3 bases from J, with 12 bases between. CDR1 and CDR2 (germline): MNHEY, SMNVEV (reference sequence). CDR3 nucleotide sequence: TGTGCCAGCAGTTGGCTTGGAGGGTACACTGAAGCTTTCTTT. Translated: CASSWLGGYTEAFF.

This clonotype was counted only a few times. V is TRBV9 and J is TRBJ2-5, with D maybe TRBD2 (6 bases). The CDR3 sequence is 13 residues long. The V and J ends lost 0 bases and 3 bases respectively, with 6 bases between them. Germline V gene lookup returns CDR1 SGDLS and CDR2 YYNGEE. The CDR3 loop reads CASSVAGEETQYF. Written as DNA, the CDR3 is TGTGCCAGCAGCGTAGCGGGGGAAGAGACCCAGTACTTC.

This clonotype was counted only a few times. This chain connects TRBV19 to TRBJ1-5; TRBD1 matches 8 bases. The CDR3 spans 15 residues. The junction had 4 bases not matched to a gene; V was cut back by 6 bases and J by 0 bases. The germline V gene has CDR1 LNHDA and CDR2 SQIVND (reference sequence). The CDR3 protein is CASSRTGPSNQPQHF. CDR3 nucleotides: TGTGCCAGTAGCAGGACAGGGCCTAGCAATCAGCCCCAGCATTTT.

The table lists this clonotype with a few counts. The chain employs TRBV4-1 and TRBJ1-5; 9 bases line up with TRBD1. There are 14 residues in the CDR3. V shed 4 bases and J 6 bases; nucleotides not matched to a gene: 4. Germline CDR1 reads MGHRA; CDR2 reads YSYEKL. The CDR3 DNA follows: TGCGCCAGCAGCCGCGGACAGGGGACTCAGCCCCAGCATTTT. Amino acids: CASSRGQGTQPQHF.

This clonotype was counted ten times or more. The chain recombines TRBV11-2 with TRBJ2-7, with D tentatively TRBD1 or TRBD2 (6 bases each). The CDR3 extends over 19 amino acids. CDR1 and CDR2 from the germline V gene are SGHAT and FQNNGV. Trimming left V 3 bases short and J 0 bases short, with 24 bases between. CDR3 DNA sequence: TGTGCCAGCAGCTTCCAACCCTTGGGGGGACACCTAAACTCCTACGAGCAGTACTTC. This gives the protein CASSFQPLGGHLNSYEQYF.

The genes are TRBV18 and TRBJ2-7; 9 bases agree with TRBD1. Germline V CDR1 and CDR2: KGHSH, LQKENI. The CDR3 runs to 14 residues. Trimming took 1 base from V and 6 from J; bases not matched to a gene: 4. CDR3 coding DNA: TGTGCCAGCTCACCACGGGACAGGGAATTCGAGCAGTACTTC. It translates to CASSPRDREFEQYF.

The sample holds many counts of this clonotype. J is TRBJ2-7 and V is TRBV7-6, with D perhaps assigned TRBD1 or TRBD2 (5 bases each). The CDR3 has 14 residues. Germline CDR1 reads SGHVS; CDR2 reads FNYEAQ. Trimming pared 5 bases from V and 7 bases from J, leaving 18 bases between. CDR3 bases: TGTGCCAGCAGCACCCGGGACGAAATCTATGAGCAGTACTTC. This codes for CASSTRDEIYEQYF.

This clonotype was seen many times. The V gene is TRBV12-3 or TRBV12-4, the J gene TRBJ2-7; TRBD1 aligns across 7 bases. There are 13 residues in the CDR3. The ends lost 8 bases at V and 1 base at J; junction bases unmatched: 5. CDR3 DNA sequence: TGTGCCAGCCTACCGACAGGGTCCTACGAGCAGTACTTC. Its protein is CASLPTGSYEQYF.

This clonotype showed up many times. V usage is TRBV6-1 and J usage is TRBJ1-5; 7 bases align to TRBD1. CDR1 is MNHNS and CDR2 is SASEGT in the germline V gene. Unmatched junction bases numbered 4, after V lost 5 bases and J lost 3 bases. This CDR3 spans 14 amino acids. The CDR3 nucleotides read TGTGCCAGCAGTCCGGGACAGACCAATCAGCCCCAGCATTTT. Its protein is CASSPGQTNQPQHF.

The CDR3 region is CASSNTGTESNQPQHF. CDR3 DNA: TGTGCCAGCAGCAACACCGGGACGGAGAGCAATCAGCCCCAGCATTTT. This chain connects TRBV12-3 or TRBV12-4 to TRBJ1-5; the D gene is possibly TRBD1 (5 bases). This CDR3 region has 16 residues. The V and J ends lost 6 bases and 1 base respectively, with 16 bases between them.

The chain links TRBV20-1 to TRBJ2-2; 7 bases are a match to TRBD1. The CDR3 is made up of 14 amino acids. Germline V lookup: CDR1 DFQATT, CDR2 SNEGSKA (reference sequence). The V gene end was trimmed by 3 bases and the J gene end by 1 base; junction bases not matched to a gene: 2. CDR3 nucleotide sequence: TGCAGTGCTAGTTGGACAGGGAACACCGGGGAGCTGTTTTTT. Its protein is CSASWTGNTGELFF.

This clonotype was recorded a few times. The chain combines TRBV5-1 with TRBJ1-4; weak D call: TRBD1 (6 bases). In germline, CDR1 is SGHRS, CDR2 YFSETQ. The CDR3 length is 15 residues. Trimming removed 0 bases at V and 4 bases at J, with 10 bases between. CDR3 coding DNA: TGCGCCAGCAGCTTGGGGACAGCCGATAATGAAAAACTGTTTTTT. Translating it yields CASSLGTADNEKLFF.

V usage is TRBV6-1 and J usage is TRBJ2-3; D unclear. The CDR3 is 14 amino acids. Germline V gene lookup returns CDR1 MNHNS and CDR2 SASEGT. Trimming shortened V by 3 bases and J by 2 bases, and 9 bases separated the two germline ends. The CDR3 sequence is CASSDENVTDTQYF. In DNA, the CDR3 is TGTGCCAGCAGTGATGAAAACGTCACAGATACGCAGTATTTT.

In its sample, this clonotype was seen many times. The chain uses TRBV5-1 and TRBJ1-1, with no clear D. This CDR3 has 15 amino acids. The ends were cut back, 0 bases at V and 4 bases at J, with 13 bases in the middle. Germline V CDR1 and CDR2: SGHRS, YFSETQ. CDR3 sequence (DNA): TGCGCCAGCAGCTTGGAAGGCCGCCGAGGCACTGAAGCTTTCTTT. As protein: CASSLEGRRGTEAFF.

Only a few counts were recorded for this clonotype. A much larger clone is a single base away; this may be a read error. The V and J genes are TRBV7-9 and TRBJ1-1; D is uncertain. CDR1 is SEHNR, CDR2 FQNEAQ, per germline (reference sequence). The CDR3 is made up of 14 amino acids. The V and J ends lost 5 bases and 4 bases respectively, with 14 bases between them. DNA of the CDR3: TGTGCCAGCAGCGAGAATCTCGATGTCACTGAAGCTTTCTTT. Translation gives CASSENLDVTEAFF. The full variable domain, with the rest looked up from reference TRBV7-9 and TRBJ1-1, is DTGVSQNPRHKITKRGQNVTFRCDPISEHNRLYWYRQTLGQGPEFLTYFQNEAQLEKSRLLSDRFSAERPKGSFSTLEIQRTEQGDSAMYLCASSENLDVTEAFFGQGTRLTVV.

This clonotype was counted a few times. V is TRBV11-2 and J is TRBJ2-7; no clear D gene. Germline V CDR1 and CDR2: SGHAT, FQNNGV. CDR3 size: 12 residues. Trimming took 4 bases from V and 6 from J, leaving 10 bases between them. DNA for the CDR3: TGTGCCAGCAGCTCGGCCCATCGCGAGCAGTACTTC. Residues: CASSSAHREQYF.

The gene calls are TRBV10-3 and TRBJ2-6, with 7 bases fitting TRBD1. The ends lost 6 bases at V and 0 bases at J; junction bases unmatched: 11. In germline, CDR1 is ENHRY, CDR2 SYGVKD. The CDR3 is made up of 18 amino acids. CDR3 loop: CAIRPWDSEPSGANVLTF. CDR3 DNA sequence: TGTGCCATCAGACCATGGGACAGCGAACCCTCTGGGGCCAACGTCCTGACTTTC.

This clonotype has ten or more counts. The chain employs TRBV7-2 and TRBJ1-2; the D gene is possibly TRBD1 (5 bases). V lost 1 base, J lost 2 bases, and 11 bases lay in between. CDR3 length equals 15 residues. The germline gives CDR1 SGHTA, CDR2 FQGNSA. In nucleotides, the CDR3 is TGTGCCAGCAGCTTAGTGAATGGGGGGAACTATGGCTACACCTTC. It yields the protein CASSLVNGGNYGYTF.

A few counts support this clonotype. The chain recombines TRBV6-6 with TRBJ2-3; D is uncertain. This CDR3 contains 15 residues. CDR1 is MNHNY and CDR2 is SVGAGI in the germline V gene (reference sequence). V lost 0 bases and J lost 1, with 8 bases in between. CDR3 DNA: TGTGCCAGCAGTTACTCGTTTCGGGGCACAGATACGCAGTATTTT. Translation: CASSYSFRGTDTQYF.

This clonotype was recorded many times. The chain carries TRBV30 and TRBJ2-4; D is undetermined. The length of the CDR3 is 14 residues. Germline values: CDR1 GTSNPN, CDR2 SVGIG (reference sequence). V was pared by 0 bases and J by 9 bases, with 15 bases between. In DNA form, the CDR3 reads TGTGCCTGGAGTGTAAGTGTCCCACCGGGCATTCAGTACTTC. Encoded protein: CAWSVSVPPGIQYF.

This clonotype was picked up many times. The rearrangement uses TRBV19 and TRBJ2-1; D remains ambiguous. The CDR3 length is 15 residues. V was pared by 2 bases and J by 9 bases, with 17 bases between. Germline lookup yields CDR1 LNHDA and CDR2 SQIVND (reference sequence). The CDR3 loop reads CASSISAAAITEQFF. The CDR3 region has the DNA TGTGCCAGTAGTATATCTGCGGCCGCGATAACTGAGCAGTTCTTC.

The gene calls are TRBV30 and TRBJ2-3, with a tentative D call TRBD1 (6 bases). V lost 3 bases and J 8 bases, leaving 18 bases between the germline ends. CDR1 and CDR2 (germline): GTSNPN, SVGIG (reference sequence). The CDR3 sequence is 14 residues long. The CDR3 reads CAWRTQGTTVTQYF. The CDR3 DNA is TGTGCCTGGAGGACACAGGGAACTACCGTTACGCAGTATTTT. Drawing the rest from reference TRBV30 and TRBJ2-3, the complete variable domain is SQTIHQWPATLVQPVGSPLSLECTVEGTSNPNLYWYRQAAGRGLQLLFYSVGIGQISSEVPQNLSASRPQDRQFILSSKKLLLSDSGFYLCAWRTQGTTVTQYFGPGTRLTVL.

This clonotype showed up just once. This rearrangement joins TRBV19 to TRBJ1-2; 7 bases align to TRBD1. This CDR3 spans 14 amino acids. The V gene's germline CDR1 is LNHDA and CDR2 SQIVND (reference sequence). Trimming removed 3 bases from V and 6 bases from J; junction bases left unmatched: 7. In DNA, the CDR3 is TGTGCCAGTAGTATGCGCCGCACAGGGGATGGCTACACCTTC. It encodes CASSMRRTGDGYTF.

This clonotype was observed a handful of times. The V gene is TRBV29-1, the J gene TRBJ2-7, with D perhaps matching TRBD1 (6 bases). CDR1 is SQVTM, CDR2 ANQGSEA, per germline. Trimming left V 0 bases short and J 3 bases short, with 15 bases between. The CDR3 consists of 15 residues. The CDR3 bases are TGCAGCGTTGAAGATATTGAGCAGGGGAGCTACGAGCAGTACTTC. It translates to CSVEDIEQGSYEQYF.